A selection of T cell receptor beta chains follows, all from one sample in a study of human T cells and chemical hapten exposure. One entry per CDR3 protein, called by TCRdb with MiXCR from the 5' RACE reads. The repertoire has approximately 150,000 distinct CDR3 sequences, around 4% of them found once; the top ten carry 1.3% to 1.5%. These receptors were obtained from a female donor in good health. CDR3s include the opening cysteine and the closing phenylalanine or tryptophan. Fields, in order: J gene, V gene, D gene, clone size, CDR3 DNA, CDR3 protein. D genes are given only for firm matches. Clone size is not always given. Where it is, it says once, few, many or a class for expanded clones.

TRBJ2-3 TRBV28 TRBD1 many TGTGCCAGCAGTAGGGGACAGGGCCTCACAGATACGCAGTATTTT CASSRGQGLTDTQYF
TRBJ2-3 TRBV4-2 NA NA TGTGCCAGCAGCCAAGAAGGGCGGTCGGGGACAACCTTTTCAGATACGCAGTATTTT CASSQEGRSGTTFSDTQYF
TRBJ1-5 TRBV10-3 NA many TGTGCCATCGGGGGGAGCAGCAATCAGCCCCAGCATTTT CAIGGSSNQPQHF
TRBJ2-1 TRBV15 NA NA TGTGCCACCAGCAGAGATGGTGCAGTGAACAATGAGCAGTTCTTC CATSRDGAVNNEQFF
TRBJ2-7 TRBV7-2 NA few TGTGCCAGCAGCCCTTTCCGGGCACGCAGCTCCTACGAGCAGTACTTC CASSPFRARSSYEQYF
TRBJ1-1 TRBV11-1 NA NA TGTGCCAGCAGCTTAAAGGCGAGGGGTAATGCTTTCTTT CASSLKARGNAFF
TRBJ1-2 TRBV7-9 NA many TGTGCCAGCAGCTTAGCTGCAGGGTATGGCTACACCTTC CASSLAAGYGYTF
TRBJ1-3 TRBV28 NA many TGTGCCAGCAGTTTTGATTTAGTGGTAAACACCATATATTTT CASSFDLVVNTIYF
TRBJ2-3 TRBV4-2 NA many TGTGCCAGCAGCCCCACCAGCTACTGGGATGGGGCTAGCACAGATACGCAGTATTTT CASSPTSYWDGASTDTQYF
TRBJ1-5 TRBV18 NA many TGTGCCAGCTCACCCCAGGGAGGGAATGGCAATCAGCCCCAGCATTTT CASSPQGGNGNQPQHF
TRBJ1-5 TRBV6-2/TRBV6-3 TRBD1 many TGTGCCAGCAGTTACTCCGGGACAGGGGGCAATCAGCCCCAGCATTTT CASSYSGTGGNQPQHF
TRBJ1-2 TRBV29-1 NA many TGCAGCGTTGATGACTCCTACCGCTACACCTTC CSVDDSYRYTF
TRBJ2-7 TRBV20-1 NA many TGCAGTGCTAGACCCCCCGCCGGGACCTACGAGCAGTACTTC CSARPPAGTYEQYF
TRBJ2-1 TRBV12-3/TRBV12-4 TRBD2 NA TGTGCCAGCAACATAGGACGAGCGGGGGGTCAGTTCTTC CASNIGRAGGQFF
TRBJ2-1 TRBV11-3 NA few TGTGCCAGCAGCTTAGGTCAAACAGAGTACAGAGTCAATGAGCAGTTCTTC CASSLGQTEYRVNEQFF
TRBJ1-4 TRBV20-1 NA few TGCAGTGCTAGAGATCCGGTCGTTACAGGGACGCGTTCTAATGAAAAACTGTTTTTT CSARDPVVTGTRSNEKLFF
TRBJ1-1 TRBV14 NA many TGTGCCAGCAGCCAATACGAGGGGACTGAAGCTTTCTTT CASSQYEGTEAFF
TRBJ1-1 TRBV5-1 NA NA TGCGCCAGCAGCTTGCATGGGAAGGGGGACACTGAAGCTTTCTTT CASSLHGKGDTEAFF
TRBJ1-3 TRBV3-1 NA many TGTGCCAGCAGCCAAGGACAGTCGCCTGGAAACACCATATATTTT CASSQGQSPGNTIYF
TRBJ2-7 TRBV28 NA many TGTGCCAGCAGCTATGACCCTTACGAGCAGTACTTC CASSYDPYEQYF
TRBJ2-1 TRBV21-1 NA few TGTGCCAGCAGCACCCAACGAAAGCGGGAGAACAATGAGCAGTTCTTC CASSTQRKRENNEQFF
TRBJ1-1 TRBV12-3/TRBV12-4 NA many TGTGCCAGCAGTCGGGGGGATACTGAAGCTTTCTTT CASSRGDTEAFF
TRBJ1-2 TRBV11-2 TRBD1 many TGTGCCAGCAGCTTATCATTACCGACAGGGAGTAACTATGGCTACACCTTC CASSLSLPTGSNYGYTF
TRBJ1-2 TRBV6-6 NA many TGTGCCAGCAGACTCTTGAGAGACAGATCCTATGGCTACACCTTC CASRLLRDRSYGYTF
TRBJ2-5 TRBV4-2 TRBD2 many TGTGCCAGCAGCCCTTCTAGCGGCGCCATGGAAGAGACCCAGTACTTC CASSPSSGAMEETQYF
TRBJ2-3 TRBV3-1 TRBD2 many TGTGCCAGCAGCCAAGACGGGCGGGGGAGCACAGATACGCAGTATTTT CASSQDGRGSTDTQYF
TRBJ2-3 TRBV20-1 NA many TGCAGTGCCCAAGTGGCAGATACGCAGTATTTT CSAQVADTQYF
TRBJ2-3 TRBV7-9 NA many TGTGCCAGCAGCTTATACTTTAGGACCGACACAGATACGCAGTATTTT CASSLYFRTDTDTQYF
TRBJ2-3 TRBV7-2 TRBD2 few TGTGCCAGCAGCCCAGTGACTAGCGGGGGGGCCTGGAGCACAGATACGCAGTATTTT CASSPVTSGGAWSTDTQYF
TRBJ1-4 TRBV14 TRBD1 few TGTGCCAGCAGCCAGACAGGGGTATGTAATGAAAAACTGTTTTTT CASSQTGVCNEKLFF
TRBJ1-5 TRBV20-1 TRBD1 many TGCAGTGTCGGCCCTCAGGGGACAGGGCCCCAGCATTTT CSVGPQGTGPQHF
TRBJ2-3 TRBV28 TRBD2 many TGTGCCAGCAGTTCCCCCTCATCCCCTTCTAGCGGGGGGGAATACACAGATACGCAGTATTTT CASSSPSSPSSGGEYTDTQYF
TRBJ1-1 TRBV7-9 NA many TGTGCCAGCAGCTTAGCGGCAGGGCAGGGCGAAGCTTTCTTT CASSLAAGQGEAFF
TRBJ2-3 TRBV11-1 NA many TGTGCCAGCAGCCTAAATGGGGCGGCCCGAAGAAGCACAGATACGCAGTATTTT CASSLNGAARRSTDTQYF
TRBJ1-6 TRBV20-1 TRBD1 many TGCAGTGCTAGTACGTCAGGGGGTAATTCACCCCTCCACTTT CSASTSGGNSPLHF
TRBJ1-1 TRBV2 TRBD1 many TGTGCCAGCAGCGCTCGACAGGGATTCTGGACTGAAGCTTTCTTT CASSARQGFWTEAFF
TRBJ2-7 TRBV10-3 NA many TGTGCCATCAGTGAGGATCCCTCCTACGAGCAGTACTTC CAISEDPSYEQYF
TRBJ2-3 TRBV12-3/TRBV12-4 NA many TGTGCCAGCAGTTTTTTCAGCGCTGCAGATACGCAGTATTTT CASSFFSAADTQYF
TRBJ1-2 TRBV5-5 NA many TGTGCCAGCAGCTTGGATGTGGATGCGGATTTTAATGGCTACACCTTC CASSLDVDADFNGYTF
TRBJ1-1 TRBV20-1 NA many TGCAGTGCTAGAGCCCGCATGTCCACTGAAGCTTTCTTT CSARARMSTEAFF
TRBJ2-3 TRBV2 TRBD2 many TGTGCCACCGAATCTACTAGCGGGGCGACGACAGATACGCAGTATTTT CATESTSGATTDTQYF
TRBJ2-7 TRBV6-2/TRBV6-3 NA few TGTGCCAGCAGTTTATCAGGCCGCTCCGGACAATACTTC CASSLSGRSGQYF
TRBJ1-3 TRBV10-3 NA many TGTGCCATCAGTGAGTCGAAGCTAAGGAGCTCTGGAAACACCATATATTTT CAISESKLRSSGNTIYF
TRBJ2-3 TRBV3-1 NA NA TGTGCCAGCAGCCAAGCCGTGCCGGATGAGAAGTATTTT CASSQAVPDEKYF
TRBJ2-2 TRBV7-8 NA many TGTGCCAGCAGCTTACCGGGCCTCAACCCCCGGGAGCTGTTTTTT CASSLPGLNPRELFF
TRBJ2-3 TRBV7-9 NA many TGTGCCAGCAGCGCGGACGGAAACACAGATACGCAGTATTTT CASSADGNTDTQYF
TRBJ1-1 TRBV2 NA many TGTGCCAGCAGGATGGGGGGAGGCACTGAAGCTTTCTTT CASRMGGGTEAFF
TRBJ2-1 TRBV29-1 TRBD1 many TGCAGCGTTGTAGTGACAGGGAGATCGAGAGCCGCCTACAATGAGCAGTTCTTC CSVVVTGRSRAAYNEQFF
TRBJ1-1 TRBV18 NA many TGTGCCAGCTCACCACCGAGCTCAGGGCCGGCTTTCTTT CASSPPSSGPAFF
TRBJ1-2 TRBV5-5 NA many TGTGCCAGCAGCTTGGCAGCAGGTAGCCGAGCTAACTATGGCTACACCTTC CASSLAAGSRANYGYTF
TRBJ2-5 TRBV5-5 NA few TGTGCCAGTACCGGGACACCAAAAACCAACCAAGAGACCCAGTACTTC CASTGTPKTNQETQYF
TRBJ1-2 TRBV5-5 NA many TGTGCCAGCAGCGGCGGGACAAACTATGGCTACACCTTC CASSGGTNYGYTF
TRBJ1-3 TRBV9 NA many TGTGCCAGCAGCACCCCTCCGCCAGGGGTGTCTGGAAACACCATATATTTT CASSTPPPGVSGNTIYF
TRBJ1-2 TRBV7-9 NA many TGTGCCAGCAGCCGACGACAGAAACCCTATGGCTACACCTTC CASSRRQKPYGYTF
TRBJ2-4 TRBV6-5 NA many TGTGCCAGCAGTGGGGCCGGAGACATTCAGTACTTC CASSGAGDIQYF